The rows below give T cell receptor beta chains drawn from one sample of a study of blood T cell repertoires in COVID-19. The protocol was immunoSEQ multiplex PCR, while the TCRdb copy is restricted to in-frame clones and leaves out a portion. The sample includes some 200,000 clones, 84% of them seen just once. Sample: peripheral blood. The receptors shown here come from a woman of 80 years or more with COVID-19, enrolled during active disease. The CDR3 runs from the conserved cysteine through the conserved F or W. Each record gives: clone size, D gene, J gene, V gene, CDR3 protein, CDR3 DNA. D genes are given only for firm matches. Where a row states a size, it is once, few, many or the class of an expanded clone; other rows omit it.

few,-,TRBJ1-2,TRBV2,CASRVGGHGYTF,TGTGCCAGCAGGGTGGGGGGACATGGCTACACCTTC
-,-,TRBJ2-7,TRBV6-2/TRBV6-3,CASSGPGLYEQYF,TGTGCCAGCAGCGGCCCGGGGTTGTACGAGCAGTACTTC
-,-,TRBJ1-2,TRBV2,CASSEAPGGYTF,TGTGCCAGCAGTGAAGCGCCCGGTGGCTACACCTTC
-,-,TRBJ1-3,TRBV6-5,CASSPVGGSGNTIYF,TGTGCCAGCAGCCCAGTGGGGGGATCTGGAAACACCATATATTTT
-,-,TRBJ1-1,TRBV18,CASSPPHLPEAFF,TGTGCCAGCTCACCACCCCATCTACCTGAAGCTTTCTTT
once,-,TRBJ2-7,TRBV5-1,CASSFQTGSYEQYF,TGCGCCAGCAGCTTCCAGACAGGCAGCTACGAGCAGTACTTC
-,-,TRBJ2-7,TRBV5-1,CASSFGTIIPGEQYF,TGCGCCAGCAGCTTCGGGACAATAATCCCAGGCGAGCAGTACTTC
-,TRBD1,TRBJ1-1,TRBV15,CATSYFGQGGTEAFF,TGTGCCACCAGCTACTTCGGACAGGGGGGCACTGAAGCTTTCTTT
-,-,TRBJ1-2,TRBV28,CASSSLDTSNYGYTF,TGTGCCAGCAGTTCCCTGGACACGTCAAACTATGGCTACACCTTC
-,-,TRBJ2-3,TRBV2,CASRPGVAADTQYF,TGTGCCAGCAGGCCGGGAGTAGCTGCAGATACGCAGTATTTT
-,-,TRBJ1-2,TRBV21-1,CASSKIRDRGPHYGYTF,TGTGCCAGCAGCAAAATCAGGGACAGGGGGCCGCACTATGGCTACACCTTC
-,-,TRBJ1-2,TRBV7-2,CASSLGAAYGYTF,TGTGCCAGCAGCTTAGGGGCAGCTTATGGCTACACCTTC
-,-,TRBJ1-2,TRBV19,CASSTPSEVYGYTF,TGTGCCAGTAGTACGCCATCAGAAGTCTATGGCTACACCTTC
-,-,TRBJ1-2,TRBV29-1,CSVDSGGQSANYGYTF,TGCAGCGTTGACTCAGGAGGGCAGTCAGCTAACTATGGCTACACCTTC
-,TRBD1,TRBJ2-7,TRBV5-1,CASSLDSGGYEQYF,TGCGCCAGCAGCTTGGATTCAGGGGGCTACGAGCAGTACTTC
-,TRBD1,TRBJ2-7,TRBV5-6,CASSPPPGTGGYEQYF,TGTGCCAGCTCTCCCCCTCCCGGAACAGGGGGCTACGAGCAGTACTTC
-,TRBD1,TRBJ2-2,TRBV2,CASSEGQGSVAGELFF,TGTGCCAGCAGTGAAGGACAGGGGTCAGTGGCCGGGGAGCTGTTTTTT
-,-,TRBJ2-3,TRBV28,CASRVAGTDTQYF,TGTGCCAGCAGGGTAGCGGGCACAGATACGCAGTATTTT